The sequence of this TCR beta chain was determined in a study of OX40 agonist ivuxolimab in advanced cancers. Clones were sequenced by immunoSEQ multiplex PCR, and TCRdb holds only the in-frame ones, with some missing. The sample lists 50,000 to 75,000 clones; roughly 86% were seen once. CDR3 length: 15 amino acids. Germline V CDR1 and CDR2: MNHNS, SASEGT. Trimming cost V 6 bases and J 0 bases, with 12 bases left between them. The origin of this receptor is an adult with an advanced solid tumor such as melanoma, head and neck, liver or kidney cancer. This chain joins TRBV6-1 and TRBJ1-5, with a possible D match to TRBD1 (6 bases). This specimen was CD4+ or CD8+ T cells sorted from blood, taken in a trial of the OX40 agonist ivuxolimab. The CDR3 loop is CASRPQGNSNQPQHF. The CDR3, as DNA: TGTGCCAGCAGACCACAGGGCAATAGCAATCAGCCCCAGCATTTT.